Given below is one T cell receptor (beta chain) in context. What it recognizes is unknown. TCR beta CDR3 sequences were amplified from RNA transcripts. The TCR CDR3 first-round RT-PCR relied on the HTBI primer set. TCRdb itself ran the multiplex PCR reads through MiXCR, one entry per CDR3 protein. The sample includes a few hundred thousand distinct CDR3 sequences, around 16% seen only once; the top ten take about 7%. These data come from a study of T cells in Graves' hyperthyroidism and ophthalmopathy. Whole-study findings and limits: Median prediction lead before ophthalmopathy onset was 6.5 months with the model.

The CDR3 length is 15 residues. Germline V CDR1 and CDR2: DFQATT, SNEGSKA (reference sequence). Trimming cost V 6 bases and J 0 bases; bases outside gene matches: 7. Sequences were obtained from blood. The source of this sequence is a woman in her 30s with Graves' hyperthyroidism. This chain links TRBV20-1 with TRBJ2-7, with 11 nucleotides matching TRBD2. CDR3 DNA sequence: TGCAGTGCGCCCGATAGCGGGAGGGACTCCTACGAGCAGTACTTC. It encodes CSAPDSGRDSYEQYF.